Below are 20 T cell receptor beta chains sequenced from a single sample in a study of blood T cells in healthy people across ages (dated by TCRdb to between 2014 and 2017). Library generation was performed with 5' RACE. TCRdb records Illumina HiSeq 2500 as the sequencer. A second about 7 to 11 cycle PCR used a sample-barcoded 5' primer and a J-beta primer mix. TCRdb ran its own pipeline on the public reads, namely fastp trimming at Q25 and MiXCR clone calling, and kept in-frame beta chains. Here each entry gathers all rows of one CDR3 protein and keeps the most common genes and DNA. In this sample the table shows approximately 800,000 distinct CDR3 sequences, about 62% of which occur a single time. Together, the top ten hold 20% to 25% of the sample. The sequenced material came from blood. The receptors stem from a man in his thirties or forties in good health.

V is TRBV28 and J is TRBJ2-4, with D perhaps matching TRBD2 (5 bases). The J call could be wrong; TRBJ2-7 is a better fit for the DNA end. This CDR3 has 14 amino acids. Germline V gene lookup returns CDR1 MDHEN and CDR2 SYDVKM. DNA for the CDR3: TGTGCCAGCAGTGGACCGGGAACGCCCTACGAGCAGTACTTC. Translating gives CASSGPGTPYEQYF.

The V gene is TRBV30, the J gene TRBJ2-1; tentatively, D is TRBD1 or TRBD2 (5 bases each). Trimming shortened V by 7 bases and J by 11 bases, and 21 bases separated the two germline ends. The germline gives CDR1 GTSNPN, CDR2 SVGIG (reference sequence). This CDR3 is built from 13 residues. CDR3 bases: TGTGCCTTGGCCCCGGGACCACGAATGAAGCAGTTCTTC. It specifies CALAPGPRMKQFF.

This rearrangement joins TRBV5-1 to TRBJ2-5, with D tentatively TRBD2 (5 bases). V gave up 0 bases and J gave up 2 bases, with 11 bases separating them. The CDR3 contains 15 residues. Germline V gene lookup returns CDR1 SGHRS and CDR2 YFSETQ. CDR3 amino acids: CASSLAGGGQETQYF. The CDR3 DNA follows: TGCGCCAGCAGCTTGGCCGGAGGAGGACAAGAGACCCAGTACTTC.

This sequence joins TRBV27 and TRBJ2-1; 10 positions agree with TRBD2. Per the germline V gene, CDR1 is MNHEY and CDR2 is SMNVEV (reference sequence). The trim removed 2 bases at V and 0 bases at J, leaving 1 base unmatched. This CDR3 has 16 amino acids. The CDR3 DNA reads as TGTGCCAGCAGTTTAACTAGCGGGACCTCCTACAATGAGCAGTTCTTC. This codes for CASSLTSGTSYNEQFF.

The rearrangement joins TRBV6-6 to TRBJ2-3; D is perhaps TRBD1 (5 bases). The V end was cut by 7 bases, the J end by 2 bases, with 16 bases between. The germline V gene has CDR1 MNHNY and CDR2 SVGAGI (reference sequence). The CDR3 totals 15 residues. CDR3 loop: CASTPVRAPTDTQYF. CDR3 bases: TGTGCCAGCACCCCTGTCAGGGCCCCCACAGATACGCAGTATTTT.

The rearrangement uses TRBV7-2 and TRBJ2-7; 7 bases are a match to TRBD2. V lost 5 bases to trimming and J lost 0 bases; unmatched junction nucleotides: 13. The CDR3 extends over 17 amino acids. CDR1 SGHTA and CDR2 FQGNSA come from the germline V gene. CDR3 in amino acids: CASSPWVRRGSSYEQYF. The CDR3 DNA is TGTGCCAGCAGCCCGTGGGTTCGGCGGGGGAGCTCCTACGAGCAGTACTTC.

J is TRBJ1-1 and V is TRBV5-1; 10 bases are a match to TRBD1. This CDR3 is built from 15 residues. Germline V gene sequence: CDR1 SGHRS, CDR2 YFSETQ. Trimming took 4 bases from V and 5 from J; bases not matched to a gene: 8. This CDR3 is CASSITGTGVTEAFF. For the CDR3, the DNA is TGCGCCAGCAGCATAACCGGGACAGGGGTAACTGAAGCTTTCTTT. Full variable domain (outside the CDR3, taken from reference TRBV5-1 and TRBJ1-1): KAGVTQTPRYLIKTRGQQVTLSCSPISGHRSVSWYQQTPGQGLQFLFEYFSETQRNKGNFPGRFSGRQFSNSRSEMNVSTLELGDSALYLCASSITGTGVTEAFFGQGTRLTVV.

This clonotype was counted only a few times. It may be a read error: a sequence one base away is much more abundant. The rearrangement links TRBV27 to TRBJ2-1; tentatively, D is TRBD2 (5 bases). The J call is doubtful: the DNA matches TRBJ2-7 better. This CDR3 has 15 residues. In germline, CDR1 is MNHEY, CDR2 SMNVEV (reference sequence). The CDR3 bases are TGTGCCAGCAGTTTTGTACCTAGCTCCTACAATGAGCAGTACTTC. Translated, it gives CASSFVPSSYNEQYF.

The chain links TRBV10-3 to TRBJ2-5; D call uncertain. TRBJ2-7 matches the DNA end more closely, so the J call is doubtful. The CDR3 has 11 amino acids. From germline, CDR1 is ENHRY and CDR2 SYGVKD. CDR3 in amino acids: CAISLPYEQYF. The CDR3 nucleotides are TGTGCCATCAGTCTCCCCTACGAGCAGTACTTC.

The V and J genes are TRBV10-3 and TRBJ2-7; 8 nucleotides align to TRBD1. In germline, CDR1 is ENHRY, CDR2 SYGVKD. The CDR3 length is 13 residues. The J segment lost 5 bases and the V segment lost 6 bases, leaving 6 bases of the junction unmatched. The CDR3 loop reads CAIRETGAHEQYF. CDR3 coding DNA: TGTGCCATCAGGGAGACAGGGGCCCACGAGCAGTACTTC.

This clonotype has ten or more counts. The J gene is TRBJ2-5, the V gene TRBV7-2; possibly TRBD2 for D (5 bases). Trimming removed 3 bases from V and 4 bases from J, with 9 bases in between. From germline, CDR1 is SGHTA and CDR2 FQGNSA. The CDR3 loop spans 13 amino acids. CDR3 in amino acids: CASSFGGRETQYF. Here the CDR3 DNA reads TGTGCCAGCAGCTTTGGTGGGAGAGAGACCCAGTACTTC.

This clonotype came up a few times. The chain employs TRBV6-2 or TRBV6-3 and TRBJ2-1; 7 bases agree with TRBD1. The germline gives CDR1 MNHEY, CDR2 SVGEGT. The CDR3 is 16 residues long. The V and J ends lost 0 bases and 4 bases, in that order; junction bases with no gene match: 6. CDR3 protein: CASSYSPGDSYNEQFF. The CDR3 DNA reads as TGTGCCAGCAGTTACTCACCTGGGGACAGTTACAATGAGCAGTTCTTC.

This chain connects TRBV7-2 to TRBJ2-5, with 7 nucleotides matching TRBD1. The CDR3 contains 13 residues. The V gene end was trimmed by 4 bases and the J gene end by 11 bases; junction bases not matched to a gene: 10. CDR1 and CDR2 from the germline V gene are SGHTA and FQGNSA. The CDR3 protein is CASSSLTGAVQYF. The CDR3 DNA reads TGTGCCAGCAGCTCACTAACAGGGGCTGTGCAGTACTTC.

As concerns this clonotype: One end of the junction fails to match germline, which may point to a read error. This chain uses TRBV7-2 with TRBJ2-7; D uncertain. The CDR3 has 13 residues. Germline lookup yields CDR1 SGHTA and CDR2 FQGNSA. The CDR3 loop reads CVSSSRASYEQYF. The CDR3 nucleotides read TGTGTCAGCAGTAGTAGGGCCTCCTACGAGCAGTACTTC.

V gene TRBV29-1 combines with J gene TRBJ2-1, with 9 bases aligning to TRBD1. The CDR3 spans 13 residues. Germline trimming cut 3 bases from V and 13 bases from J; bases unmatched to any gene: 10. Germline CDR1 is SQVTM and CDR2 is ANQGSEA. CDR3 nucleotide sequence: TGCAGCGTTGATCACCGACAGGGGGAGACCCAGTTCTTC. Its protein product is CSVDHRQGETQFF.

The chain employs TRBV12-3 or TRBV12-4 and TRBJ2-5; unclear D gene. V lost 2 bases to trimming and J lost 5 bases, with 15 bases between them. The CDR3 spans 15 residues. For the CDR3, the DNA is TGTGCCAGCAGTTTATTGATCGTTCGTGGTGAGACCCAGTACTTC. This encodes CASSLLIVRGETQYF.

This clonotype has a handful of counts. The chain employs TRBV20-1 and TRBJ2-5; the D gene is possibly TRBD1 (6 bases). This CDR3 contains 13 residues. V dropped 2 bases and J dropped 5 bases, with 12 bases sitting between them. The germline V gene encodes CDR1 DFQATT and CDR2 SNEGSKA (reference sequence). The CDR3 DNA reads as TGCAGTGCTAGAACGACAGGCGCCGAGACCCAGTACTTC. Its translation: CSARTTGAETQYF.

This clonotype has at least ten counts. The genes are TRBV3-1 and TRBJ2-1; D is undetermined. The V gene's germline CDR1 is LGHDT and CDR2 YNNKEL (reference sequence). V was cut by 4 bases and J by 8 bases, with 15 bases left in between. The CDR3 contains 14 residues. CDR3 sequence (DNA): TGTGCCAGCAGCCCCCAATCCCCCTGGGATGAGCAGTTCTTC. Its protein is CASSPQSPWDEQFF.

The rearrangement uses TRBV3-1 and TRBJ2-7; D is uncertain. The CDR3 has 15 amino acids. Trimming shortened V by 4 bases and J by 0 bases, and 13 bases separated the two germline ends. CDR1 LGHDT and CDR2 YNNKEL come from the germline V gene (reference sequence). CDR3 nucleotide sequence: TGTGCCAGCAGCCCCTTTGCCCAAAGCTCCTACGAGCAGTACTTC. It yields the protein CASSPFAQSSYEQYF.

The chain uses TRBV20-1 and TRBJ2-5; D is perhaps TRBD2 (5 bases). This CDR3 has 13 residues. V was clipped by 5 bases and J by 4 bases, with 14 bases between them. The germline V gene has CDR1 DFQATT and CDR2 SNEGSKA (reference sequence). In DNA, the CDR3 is TGCAGTGCTGCACCTAGCATTGCAGAGACCCAGTACTTC. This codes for CSAAPSIAETQYF.